This T cell receptor beta chain was found in a study of Graves' ophthalmopathy and Graves' hyperthyroidism. Study-level results: Built on 13 signatures, a model told ophthalmopathy apart from stable hyperthyroidism with over 85% sensitivity and approximately 80% specificity. Its predictions of ophthalmopathy progression gave the model over 65% sensitivity and 72.22% specificity.

CDR3 regions of TCR beta were amplified from RNA transcripts. Second-round multiplex PCR came after first-round RT-PCR with HTBI primers. TCRdb passed the multiplex PCR reads through MiXCR, listing each CDR3 protein once. The repertoire holds around 470,000 distinct CDR3 sequences, with 14% as singletons. Trimming cost V 5 bases and J 6 bases, with 16 bases left between them. CDR3 size: 15 residues. In germline, CDR1 is SGHTA, CDR2 FQGNSA. This clonotype appeared a single time. The antigen is unknown. Patients were left out if they had other autoimmune diseases, uncontrolled infections, pregnancy or lactation. The starting material, around 9.3 ml of fresh peripheral blood, provided the PBMCs.

The specimen sequenced was blood. V usage is TRBV7-2 and J usage is TRBJ2-2, with D perhaps matching TRBD2 (6 bases). The sequence came from a woman aged 25 to 39 with Graves' ophthalmopathy. The CDR3 sequence: CASSPRVAAPGELFF. The CDR3, as DNA: TGTGCCAGCAGCCCCCGGGTAGCGGCGCCCGGGGAGCTGTTTTTT.